The 27 T cell receptor beta chains presented below share a single source sample, sequenced in a study of technical replicates of blood from several donors. Some clones are missing from TCRdb's copy, which holds only in-frame ones; the method was immunoSEQ multiplex PCR. The top ten hold approximately 0.3% of the sample, which has tens of thousands of clones, under 95% seen once. Sequencing was performed on T cells isolated from PBMCs. The receptors were gathered from a human donor in good health.

This chain links TRBV6-5 with TRBJ1-2; D unclear. Germline-derived CDR1 and CDR2 are MNHEY and SVGAGI. The V gene lost 6 bases and the J gene lost 4 bases, with 15 bases spanning the gap. CDR3 size: 14 residues. The CDR3 loop reads CASSSERAGYGYTF. The CDR3 coding sequence is TGTGCCAGCAGCAGTGAGAGGGCGGGCTATGGCTACACCTTC.

This chain uses TRBV10-3 with TRBJ2-2; 13 nucleotides agree with TRBD2. The CDR3 covers 14 residues. The V and J ends lost 6 bases and 6 bases, in that order; junction bases with no gene match: 1. Germline assignment: CDR1 ENHRY and CDR2 SYGVKD. The CDR3 coding sequence is TGTGCCATCAGACTAGCGGGAGGGCCCGGGGAGCTGTTTTTT. Protein sequence: CAIRLAGGPGELFF.

The genes are TRBV18 and TRBJ2-2; TRBD2 matches 10 bases. With V trimmed by 3 bases and J by 0 bases, 4 bases remained unmatched. The germline gives CDR1 KGHSH, CDR2 LQKENI. The CDR3 length is 17 residues. CDR3 nucleotide sequence: TGTGCCAGCTCACCGTGGACTAGCGGACCGAACACCGGGGAGCTGTTTTTT. Protein sequence: CASSPWTSGPNTGELFF.

The V gene is TRBV5-1, the J gene TRBJ2-6; weak D call: TRBD1 (6 bases). V gave up 2 bases and J gave up 4 bases, with 10 bases separating them. The germline V gene has CDR1 SGHRS and CDR2 YFSETQ. This CDR3 comprises 15 residues. The CDR3 DNA is TGCGCCAGCAGCTTACAGGGTGCCGGGGCCAACGTCCTGACTTTC. It encodes CASSLQGAGANVLTF.

This chain joins TRBV7-9 and TRBJ1-3; tentative D call: TRBD1 (6 bases). The V end lost 1 base, the J end lost 0 bases, and 13 bases lay between the germline ends. In germline, CDR1 is SEHNR, CDR2 FQNEAQ (reference sequence). The CDR3 sequence is 17 residues long. CDR3 coding DNA: TGTGCCAGCAGCTTAGTGAAGGGGGTCCCCTCTGGAAACACCATATATTTT. Translating it yields CASSLVKGVPSGNTIYF. The full variable domain, with the rest looked up from reference TRBV7-9 and TRBJ1-3, is DTGVSQNPRHKITKRGQNVTFRCDPISEHNRLYWYRQTLGQGPEFLTYFQNEAQLEKSRLLSDRFSAERPKGSFSTLEIQRTEQGDSAMYLCASSLVKGVPSGNTIYFGEGSWLTVV.

The chain couples TRBV21-1 to TRBJ1-6. TRBV21-1 is shown as a pseudogene. There are 18 residues in the CDR3. The CDR3 DNA sequence: TGTGCCAGCAGCAAAGAAGAGGGTCCGAGCTCCTATAATTCACCCCTCCACTTT. This gives the protein CASSKEEGPSSYNSPLHF.

The CDR3 DNA is TGTGCCAGTAGTTTAGCGGGAGAGGCAGATACGCAGTATTTT. Its translation is CASSLAGEADTQYF. The J gene is TRBJ2-3, the V gene TRBV19, with 9 bases matching TRBD2. The CDR3 is made up of 14 amino acids. Germline lookup yields CDR1 LNHDA and CDR2 SQIVND (reference sequence). The V and J ends lost 5 bases and 4 bases, in that order; junction bases with no gene match: 4.

In this sample, this clone turned up a few times. The chain uses TRBV15 and TRBJ1-1, with no clear D. CDR3 length: 13 residues. CDR1 and CDR2 (germline): LNHNV, YYDKDF (reference sequence). V was cut by 2 bases and J by 0 bases, with 4 bases left in between. CDR3: CATSRSMNTEAFF. DNA of the CDR3: TGTGCCACCAGCAGATCAATGAACACTGAAGCTTTCTTT.

The chain employs TRBV2 and TRBJ1-5; 7 bases line up with TRBD1. The germline V gene encodes CDR1 SNHLY and CDR2 FYNNEI. V was clipped by 6 bases and J by 1 base; unmatched bases: 9. CDR3 size: 16 residues. The CDR3 nucleotides read TGTGCCAGCAGGACCGGGACAGACACGAGCAATCAGCCCCAGCATTTT. Amino acid sequence: CASRTGTDTSNQPQHF.

The gene calls are TRBV5-1 and TRBJ1-1; 8 positions match TRBD1. The germline gives CDR1 SGHRS, CDR2 YFSETQ. This CDR3 spans 14 amino acids. V gave up 7 bases and J gave up 4 bases; unmatched junction bases: 9. CDR3 bases: TGCGCCAGCTCTGGACAGGGTGCGCGCACTGAAGCTTTCTTT. Its translation: CASSGQGARTEAFF.

CDR3 sequence: CASSRDSYEQYF. The CDR3 region has the DNA TGTGCCAGTAGCAGGGACTCCTACGAGCAGTACTTC. The chain employs TRBV19 and TRBJ2-7; D is perhaps TRBD1 (5 bases). Looked up from germline, CDR1 is LNHDA and CDR2 is SQIVND (reference sequence). This CDR3 has 12 amino acids. Trimming cost V 6 bases and J 0 bases, with 6 bases left between them.

This chain joins TRBV4-1 and TRBJ1-1; D is perhaps TRBD1 (5 bases). There are 14 residues in the CDR3. The V end lost 1 base, the J end lost 1 base, and 7 bases lay between the germline ends. Germline CDR1 MGHRA, CDR2 YSYEKL. The CDR3 region is CASSQVGQNTEAFF. The CDR3 DNA reads TGCGCCAGCAGCCAAGTTGGACAGAACACTGAAGCTTTCTTT.

The V gene is TRBV6-1, the J gene TRBJ1-3; D not certain. Trimming removed 0 bases at V and 0 bases at J, with 3 bases between. This CDR3 has 14 residues. The germline gives CDR1 MNHNS, CDR2 SASEGT. The CDR3 region has the DNA TGTGCCAGCAGTGAAGCCCTCTCTGGAAACACCATATATTTT. This gives the protein CASSEALSGNTIYF.

The chain joins TRBV18 to TRBJ1-1, with D possibly TRBD1 on 5 matching bases. Germline CDR1 is KGHSH and CDR2 is LQKENI. The CDR3 is 12 residues long. V dropped 2 bases and J dropped 12 bases, with 13 bases sitting between them. The CDR3 reads CASSPGAVGTFF. The CDR3, as DNA: TGTGCCAGCTCACCAGGGGCTGTGGGGACTTTCTTT.

The chain employs TRBV30 and TRBJ2-2; D not resolved. CDR3 length: 15 residues. V lost 3 bases and J lost 4, with 15 bases in between. In germline, CDR1 is GTSNPN, CDR2 SVGIG (reference sequence). This CDR3 is CAWSYSTPGTGELFF. As DNA, the CDR3 is TGTGCCTGGAGCTACTCGACCCCGGGCACCGGGGAGCTGTTTTTT.

V is TRBV12-5 and J is TRBJ2-1; the match to TRBD1 covers 7 bases. The V and J ends lost 3 bases and 8 bases, in that order; junction bases with no gene match: 7. CDR1 and CDR2 from the germline V gene are LGHNT and FRNRAP. This CDR3 is 14 amino acids long. The CDR3 here is CASGLWDSSDEQFF. The CDR3 nucleotides are TGTGCTAGTGGTTTATGGGACAGTTCCGATGAGCAGTTCTTC.

The J gene is TRBJ1-5, the V gene TRBV27; D is possibly TRBD1 (6 bases). The germline V and J ends were trimmed by 5 bases and 5 bases, with 19 bases remaining between them. The CDR3 covers 16 residues. Germline CDR1 is MNHEY and CDR2 is SMNVEV (reference sequence). The CDR3, as DNA: TGTGCCAGCAGTCCACGCCCCCCGGCAGGGGATCAGCCCCAGCATTTT. The encoded protein is CASSPRPPAGDQPQHF.

This rearrangement joins TRBV5-4 to TRBJ2-5; no clear D. CDR3 size: 14 residues. CDR1 SGHNT and CDR2 YYREEE come from the germline V gene (reference sequence). V gave up 0 bases and J gave up 1 base, with 7 bases separating them. The CDR3 spells CASSLEWSQETQYF. In nucleotides, the CDR3 is TGTGCCAGCAGCTTGGAATGGAGCCAAGAGACCCAGTACTTC.

DNA of the CDR3: TGTGCCAGCAGCTCCACTAGCGTTCCTGAGCAGTTCTTC. It is translated as CASSSTSVPEQFF. This chain joins TRBV21-1 and TRBJ2-1; the D call in the table, TRBD2, was not verified against the DNA. TRBV21-1 counts as a pseudogene. The CDR3 contains 13 residues.

The chain combines TRBV6-1 with TRBJ2-1; 13 nucleotides agree with TRBD2. Looked up from germline, CDR1 is MNHNS and CDR2 is SASEGT. This CDR3 spans 18 amino acids. J was trimmed by 3 bases and V by 4 bases; bases with no gene match: 9. The CDR3 DNA is TGTGCCAGCAGTGCCATAGGGACTAGCGGGGTCCTCTACAATGAGCAGTTCTTC. Its protein product is CASSAIGTSGVLYNEQFF.

J is TRBJ1-2 and V is TRBV5-1; TRBD1 matches 7 bases. The CDR3 spans 14 residues. The trim removed 0 bases at V and 5 bases at J, leaving 4 bases unmatched. CDR1 SGHRS and CDR2 YFSETQ come from the germline V gene. CDR3 in amino acids: CASSLAGTEYGYTF. The CDR3, as DNA: TGCGCCAGCAGCTTGGCCGGGACAGAATATGGCTACACCTTC.

The chain combines TRBV5-1 with TRBJ1-3, with 7 bases aligning to TRBD1. The germline V gene has CDR1 SGHRS and CDR2 YFSETQ. Trimming cost V 4 bases and J 0 bases; bases outside gene matches: 7. There are 16 residues in the CDR3. This chain's CDR3 is CASSLRDSSSGNTIYF. As DNA, the CDR3 is TGCGCCAGCAGCCTGAGGGACAGTAGCTCTGGAAACACCATATATTTT. The full variable domain, completed using reference TRBV5-1 and TRBJ1-3, is KAGVTQTPRYLIKTRGQQVTLSCSPISGHRSVSWYQQTPGQGLQFLFEYFSETQRNKGNFPGRFSGRQFSNSRSEMNVSTLELGDSALYLCASSLRDSSSGNTIYFGEGSWLTVV.

This chain uses TRBV2 with TRBJ1-6, with unresolved D. V was cut by 6 bases and J by 10 bases, with 7 bases left in between. This CDR3 comprises 11 residues. Germline V gene data show CDR1 as SNHLY and CDR2 as FYNNEI. The CDR3 sequence: CASRYASPLHF. The CDR3 nucleotides are TGTGCCAGCAGATACGCGTCACCCCTCCACTTT.

This chain uses TRBV18 with TRBJ2-5; 8 nucleotides agree with TRBD1. Germline CDR1 and CDR2: KGHSH and LQKENI. The CDR3 contains 15 residues. Trimming cost V 0 bases and J 7 bases; bases outside gene matches: 7. The CDR3 loop is CASSPPRDRGRTQYF. The CDR3 DNA is TGTGCCAGCTCACCACCGCGTGACAGGGGACGGACCCAGTACTTC. Variable domain in full (rest from reference TRBV18 and TRBJ2-5): NAGVMQNPRHLVRRRGQEARLRCSPMKGHSHVYWYRQLPEEGLKFMVYLQKENIIDESGMPKERFSAEFPKEGPSILRIQQVVRGDSAAYFCASSPPRDRGRTQYFGPGTRLLVL.

This clone has only one observation. This CDR3 is CASSGQGEKLFF. In nucleotides, the CDR3 is TGTGCCAGCAGTGGACAGGGGGAAAAACTGTTTTTT. The chain recombines TRBV25-1 with TRBJ1-4, with 8 bases aligning to TRBD1. V dropped 4 bases and J dropped 8; count of bases not matched to a gene: 0. Looked up from germline, CDR1 is MGHDK and CDR2 is SYGVNS. The CDR3 spans 12 residues.

The genes are TRBV4-1 and TRBJ2-1; D ambiguous. V lost 4 bases and J 6 bases, leaving 13 bases between the germline ends. The V gene's germline CDR1 is MGHRA and CDR2 YSYEKL. This CDR3 spans 14 amino acids. CDR3: CASSPTPLSNEQFF. CDR3 nucleotides: TGCGCCAGCAGCCCTACCCCTTTATCCAATGAGCAGTTCTTC.

The CDR3 DNA reads as TGCGCCAGCAGCCCGGTAGCGGGTACCTACAATGAGCAGTTCTTC. Its protein product is CASSPVAGTYNEQFF. The chain couples TRBV5-1 to TRBJ2-1, with TRBD2 identical over 7 bases. CDR3 length: 15 amino acids. Losses at the gene ends were 4 bases for V and 2 bases for J; bases not matched to a gene: 6. Germline lookup yields CDR1 SGHRS and CDR2 YFSETQ.